The clone carrying this TCR beta chain was detected ten times or more. Its antigen is as yet unknown. This sample is part of a study of T cells in Graves' hyperthyroidism and ophthalmopathy. General study findings and limits: Blood also contained most expanded thyroid clonotypes above 0.001.

RNA transcripts yielded amplified TCR beta CDR3 regions. First-round RT-PCR with HTBI primers amplified the TCR CDR3 region. TCRdb passed the multiplex PCR reads through MiXCR, listing each CDR3 protein once. The sample shows 650,000 to 750,000 distinct CDR3 sequences, 14% of them seen only once. There are 15 residues in the CDR3. The V gene lost 5 bases and the J gene lost 3 bases, with 15 bases spanning the gap. Germline assignment: CDR1 LGHNA and CDR2 YSLEER. This chain joins TRBV4-3 and TRBJ2-3; possible D gene TRBD2, 5 bases. Sequencing was performed on blood. This clonotype was obtained from a woman aged 18-35 years with Graves' hyperthyroidism. The CDR3 region is CASSGEGVGTDTQYF. CDR3 DNA: TGCGCCAGCAGCGGTGAGGGAGTTGGGACAGATACGCAGTATTTT.